These 11 T cell receptor beta chains came from one sample sequenced in a study of regulatory T cells in long-lasting Graves disease. Combining iRepertoire HTBI primers with Arm-PCR of CDR3 regions, the authors built TCR beta libraries. TCRdb reprocessed the multiplex PCR reads via MiXCR and lists one record per CDR3 protein. The repertoire consists of about 540,000 distinct CDR3 sequences, with about 14% occurring once and the leading ten covering roughly a tenth. Time point indicated: newly diagnosed GD, antithyroid drugs for less than 3 months. With RNA extracted from PBMCs as input, the TCR library was made. This sample also appeared in a second study, on T cells in Graves' hyperthyroidism and ophthalmopathy.

Sequenced here: peripheral blood mononuclear cells (PBMCs), sampled at new diagnosis, from a patient treated with antithyroid drugs. These receptors were obtained from a man aged 25-45 years with Graves disease.

This clonotype was seen repeatedly, ten times or more. CDR3 sequence: CSARDTTSGRGSSYNEQFF. DNA for the CDR3: TGCAGTGCTAGAGACACGACTAGCGGGAGGGGCAGCTCCTACAATGAGCAGTTCTTC. This sequence joins TRBV20-1 and TRBJ2-1; 14 nucleotides match TRBD2. Germline lookup yields CDR1 DFQATT and CDR2 SNEGSKA (reference sequence). The V segment lost 0 bases and the J segment 0 bases; nucleotides outside the gene matches: 7. This CDR3 is built from 19 residues.

In this sample, this clonotype turned up many times. The chain couples TRBV20-1 to TRBJ1-6; no definite D call. The CDR3 runs 13 residues. The germline gives CDR1 DFQATT, CDR2 SNEGSKA (reference sequence). V was pared by 3 bases and J by 7 bases, with 10 bases between. The CDR3: CSARVAGNSPLHF. For the CDR3, the DNA is TGCAGTGCTAGGGTGGCAGGAAATTCACCCCTCCACTTT.

This clonotype was seen ten or more times. The V gene is TRBV7-9, the J gene TRBJ2-1, with 7 positions matching TRBD1. The V and J ends lost 7 bases and 7 bases, in that order; junction bases with no gene match: 7. This CDR3 has 13 amino acids. Germline CDR1 is SEHNR and CDR2 is FQNEAQ (reference sequence). CDR3 sequence (DNA): TGTGCCAGCACCAGGACAGGAGAAAATGAGCAGTTCTTC. This sequence encodes CASTRTGENEQFF. The full variable domain, in which reference TRBV7-9 and TRBJ2-1 provide the parts outside the CDR3, is DTGVSQNPRHKITKRGQNVTFRCDPISEHNRLYWYRQTLGQGPEFLTYFQNEAQLEKSRLLSDRFSAERPKGSFSTLEIQRTEQGDSAMYLCASTRTGENEQFFGPGTRLTVL.

The sample holds many counts of this clonotype. This chain uses TRBV7-8 with TRBJ2-5; D possibly corresponds to TRBD2 (6 bases). CDR3 size: 12 residues. Between the trimmed V and J ends, which lost 5 bases and 10 bases, there was a span of 14 bases. The germline gives CDR1 SGHVS, CDR2 FQNEAQ. CDR3 nucleotides: TGTGCCAGCAGCCCCGCGAGGAGGGACCAGTACTTC. It encodes CASSPARRDQYF.

This clonotype was counted at least ten times. The V and J genes are TRBV6-1 and TRBJ1-4, with a tentative D call TRBD1 (5 bases). Germline assignment: CDR1 MNHNS and CDR2 SASEGT. The CDR3 sequence is 14 residues long. V was clipped by 6 bases and J by 0 bases, with 8 bases between them. The CDR3 reads CASRQVATNEKLFF. Written as DNA, the CDR3 is TGTGCCAGCAGACAGGTTGCAACTAATGAAAAACTGTTTTTT.

This clonotype was recorded a few times. The genes are TRBV27 and TRBJ1-1, with 7 bases that match TRBD1. CDR1 is MNHEY, CDR2 SMNVEV, per germline (reference sequence). Trimming at V came to 5 bases and at J to 5 bases, leaving 14 bases not matched to a gene. This CDR3 is built from 16 residues. CDR3 coding DNA: TGTGCCAGCAGTACCCCCTCAGACAGGGCGAAGACTGAAGCTTTCTTT. Translation gives CASSTPSDRAKTEAFF.

In this sample, this clonotype turned up many times. The CDR3 protein is CAWSTGFDTEAFF. CDR3 coding DNA: TGTGCCTGGAGTACAGGGTTCGACACTGAAGCTTTCTTT. The gene calls are TRBV30 and TRBJ1-1, with a possible D match to TRBD1 (6 bases). CDR1 is GTSNPN, CDR2 SVGIG, per germline (reference sequence). The V end lost 2 bases, the J end lost 3 bases, and 10 bases lay between the germline ends. The CDR3 has 13 amino acids.

This clonotype was seen only a few times. V and J are TRBV5-6 and TRBJ1-2; D is undetermined. Per germline, CDR1 SGHDT and CDR2 YYEEEE. V was shortened by 0 bases and J by 2 bases, with 14 bases between the two germline ends. The CDR3 consists of 16 residues. The CDR3 DNA reads as TGTGCCAGCAGCTTGGTTAGTGCGGAGACAAACTATGGCTACACCTTC. Amino acid sequence: CASSLVSAETNYGYTF.

The V gene is TRBV19, the J gene TRBJ1-5, with TRBD1 matching over 8 bases. This CDR3 region has 14 residues. Germline values: CDR1 LNHDA, CDR2 SQIVND (reference sequence). After removal of 11 bases from V and 3 bases from J, the junction contained 9 bases not matched to a gene. The CDR3 DNA sequence: TGTGCCGGAGAAAGACAGGGGCCCAATCAGCCCCAGCATTTT. Translated: CAGERQGPNQPQHF.

This clonotype has a handful of counts. The chain has TRBV29-1 and TRBJ1-4; TRBD1 might be the D (5 bases). V was shortened by 4 bases and J by 6 bases, with 9 bases between the two germline ends. The germline CDR1 and CDR2 sequences are SQVTM and ANQGSEA. The CDR3 runs to 12 residues. Here the CDR3 DNA reads TGCAGCGTTGTGGGGCCAGATGAAAAACTGTTTTTT. This encodes CSVVGPDEKLFF.

Only a few counts were recorded for this clonotype. The V and J genes are TRBV6-1 and TRBJ2-1; possibly TRBD1 for D (5 bases). CDR1 MNHNS and CDR2 SASEGT come from the germline V gene. V was shortened by 7 bases and J by 7 bases, with 11 bases between the two germline ends. This CDR3 spans 12 amino acids. CDR3 nucleotides: TGTGCCAGCACTTCCAGGGTAAATGAGCAGTTCTTC. Residues: CASTSRVNEQFF.